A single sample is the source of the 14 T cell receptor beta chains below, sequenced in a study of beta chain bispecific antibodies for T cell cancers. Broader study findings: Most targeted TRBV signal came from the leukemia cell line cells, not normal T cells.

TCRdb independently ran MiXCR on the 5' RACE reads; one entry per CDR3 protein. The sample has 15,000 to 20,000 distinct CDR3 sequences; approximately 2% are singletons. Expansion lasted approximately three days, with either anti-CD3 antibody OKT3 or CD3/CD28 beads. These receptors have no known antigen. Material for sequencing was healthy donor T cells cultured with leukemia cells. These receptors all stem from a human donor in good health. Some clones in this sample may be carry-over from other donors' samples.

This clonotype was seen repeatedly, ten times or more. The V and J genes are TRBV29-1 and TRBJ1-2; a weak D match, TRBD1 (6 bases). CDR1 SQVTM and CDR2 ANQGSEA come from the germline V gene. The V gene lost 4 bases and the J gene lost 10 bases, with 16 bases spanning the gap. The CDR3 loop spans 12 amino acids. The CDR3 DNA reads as TGCAGCGTTGTCCGCAACCACAGGGACTACACCTTC. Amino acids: CSVVRNHRDYTF.

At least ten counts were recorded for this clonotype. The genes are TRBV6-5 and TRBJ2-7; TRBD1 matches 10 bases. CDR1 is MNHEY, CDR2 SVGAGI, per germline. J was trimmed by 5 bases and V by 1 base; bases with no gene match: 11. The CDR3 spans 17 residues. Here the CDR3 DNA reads TGTGCCAGCAGTTACTACACATTAGGACAGGGGGAGGACGAGCAGTACTTC. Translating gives CASSYYTLGQGEDEQYF.

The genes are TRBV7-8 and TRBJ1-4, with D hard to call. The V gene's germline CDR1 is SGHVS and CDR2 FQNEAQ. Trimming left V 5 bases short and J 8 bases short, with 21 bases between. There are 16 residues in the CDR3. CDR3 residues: CASSQSEYSVGEKLFF. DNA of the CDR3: TGTGCCAGCAGCCAATCGGAATATTCGGTCGGGGAAAAACTGTTTTTT. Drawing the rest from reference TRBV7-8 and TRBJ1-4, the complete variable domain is GAGVSQSPRYKVAKRGQDVALRCDPISGHVSLFWYQQALGQGPEFLTYFQNEAQLDKSGLPSDRFFAERPEGSVSTLKIQRTQQEDSAVYLCASSQSEYSVGEKLFFGSGTQLSVL.

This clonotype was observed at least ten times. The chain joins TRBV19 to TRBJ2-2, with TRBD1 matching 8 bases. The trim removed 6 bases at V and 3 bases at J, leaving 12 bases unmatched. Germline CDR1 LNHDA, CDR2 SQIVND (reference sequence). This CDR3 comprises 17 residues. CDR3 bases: TGTGCCAGTAGGAGATGGGCGGGACAGGACCACACCGGGGAGCTGTTTTTT. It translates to CASRRWAGQDHTGELFF.

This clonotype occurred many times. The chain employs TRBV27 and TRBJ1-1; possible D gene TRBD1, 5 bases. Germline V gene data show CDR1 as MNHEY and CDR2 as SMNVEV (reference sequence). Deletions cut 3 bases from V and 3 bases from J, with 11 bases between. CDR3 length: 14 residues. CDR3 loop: CASSFIWGDTEAFF. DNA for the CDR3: TGTGCCAGCAGTTTCATCTGGGGGGACACTGAAGCTTTCTTT.

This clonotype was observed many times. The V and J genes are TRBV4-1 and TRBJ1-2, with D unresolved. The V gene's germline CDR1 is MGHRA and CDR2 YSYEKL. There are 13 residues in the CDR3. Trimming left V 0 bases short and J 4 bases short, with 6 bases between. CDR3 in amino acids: CASSQDLSYGYTF. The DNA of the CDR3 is TGCGCCAGCAGCCAAGATCTGAGCTATGGCTACACCTTC.

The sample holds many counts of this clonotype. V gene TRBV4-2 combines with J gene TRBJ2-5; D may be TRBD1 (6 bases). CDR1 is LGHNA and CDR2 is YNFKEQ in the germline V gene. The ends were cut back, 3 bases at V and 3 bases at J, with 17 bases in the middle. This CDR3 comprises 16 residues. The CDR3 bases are TGTGCCAGCAGCCATACAGTGCAACAGGGTAAAGAGACCCAGTACTTC. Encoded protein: CASSHTVQQGKETQYF.

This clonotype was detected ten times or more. CDR3 loop: CASSPLSLEGTEAFF. CDR3 DNA sequence: TGTGCCAGCTCACCATTAAGCCTTGAAGGCACTGAAGCTTTCTTT. This chain links TRBV18 with TRBJ1-1; no reliable D call. Germline V gene data show CDR1 as KGHSH and CDR2 as LQKENI. V dropped 2 bases and J dropped 4 bases, with 14 bases sitting between them. The CDR3 contains 15 residues.

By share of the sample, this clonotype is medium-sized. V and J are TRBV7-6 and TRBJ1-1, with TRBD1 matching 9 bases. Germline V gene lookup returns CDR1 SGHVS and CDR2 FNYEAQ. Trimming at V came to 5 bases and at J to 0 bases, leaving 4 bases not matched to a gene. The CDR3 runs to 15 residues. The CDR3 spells CASSPRQGVNTEAFF. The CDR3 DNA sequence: TGTGCCAGCAGCCCAAGACAGGGGGTGAACACTGAAGCTTTCTTT.

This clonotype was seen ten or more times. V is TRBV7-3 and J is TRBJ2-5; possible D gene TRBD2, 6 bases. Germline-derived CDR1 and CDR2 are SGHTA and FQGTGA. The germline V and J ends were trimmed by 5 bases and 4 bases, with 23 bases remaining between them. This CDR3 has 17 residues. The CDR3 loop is CASSPRSGTGPRETQYF. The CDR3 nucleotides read TGTGCCAGCAGCCCCCGGTCGGGGACTGGGCCCCGAGAGACCCAGTACTTC.

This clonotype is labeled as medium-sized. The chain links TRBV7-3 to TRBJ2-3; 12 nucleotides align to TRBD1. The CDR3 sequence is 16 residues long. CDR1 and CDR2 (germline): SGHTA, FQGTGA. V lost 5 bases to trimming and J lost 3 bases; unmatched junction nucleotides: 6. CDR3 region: CASSPGQGAETDTQYF. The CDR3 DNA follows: TGTGCCAGCAGCCCGGGACAGGGGGCCGAGACAGATACGCAGTATTTT.

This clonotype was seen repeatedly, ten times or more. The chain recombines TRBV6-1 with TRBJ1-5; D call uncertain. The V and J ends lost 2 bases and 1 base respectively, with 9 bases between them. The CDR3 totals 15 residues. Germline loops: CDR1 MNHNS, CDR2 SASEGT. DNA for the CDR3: TGTGCCAGCAGTGAACGGGGTGGGAGCAATCAGCCCCAGCATTTT. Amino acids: CASSERGGSNQPQHF.

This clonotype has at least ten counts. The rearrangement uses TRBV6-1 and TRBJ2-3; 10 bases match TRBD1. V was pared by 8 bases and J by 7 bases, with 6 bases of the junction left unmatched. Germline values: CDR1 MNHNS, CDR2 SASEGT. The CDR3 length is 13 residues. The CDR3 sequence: CASSGTGDHTQYF. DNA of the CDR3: TGTGCCAGCTCCGGGACAGGGGACCATACGCAGTATTTT.

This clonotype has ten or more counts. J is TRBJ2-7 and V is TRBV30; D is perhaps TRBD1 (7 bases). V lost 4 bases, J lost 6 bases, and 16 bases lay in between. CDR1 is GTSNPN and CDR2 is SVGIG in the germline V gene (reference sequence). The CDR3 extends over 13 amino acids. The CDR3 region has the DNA TGTGCCTGGACCACAGGGGCCGGGAGCGAGCAGTACTTC. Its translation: CAWTTGAGSEQYF.